This T cell receptor beta chain was documented in a study of patients with pleural tuberculosis (dated by TCRdb to the mid-2010s). Trimming costs V 7 bases and J 4 bases, and their ends lie 13 bases apart. CDR1 and CDR2, looked up from the germline V gene (reference sequence), are MNHEY and SMNVEV. The CDR3 holds 13 amino acids from the cysteine to the phenylalanine. Only the CDR3 region is kept as DNA, spanning 39 bases read in frame from base 1. Sequenced on an Illumina Genome Analyzer IIx. Through fastp at Q25 and MiXCR, TCRdb rebuilt clones from the public reads, retaining in-frame beta chains. Here each entry gathers all rows of one CDR3 protein and keeps the most common genes and DNA. The sample table shows some 48,000 distinct CDR3 sequences, and about 7.9% are seen once. Around 15% of the sample is taken by the ten largest. The table lists this clonotype with many counts. It lacks a known antigen. Base qualities are missing; no much larger clone stands one base away.

The chain was built from TRBV27 and TRBJ1-2, with no reliable assignment of the D segment. This TCR derives from a human donor with pleural tuberculosis. The bases read TGTGCCAGCACCTCACTCGGGAGCTATGGCTACACCTTC. This translates into CASTSLGSYGYTF.